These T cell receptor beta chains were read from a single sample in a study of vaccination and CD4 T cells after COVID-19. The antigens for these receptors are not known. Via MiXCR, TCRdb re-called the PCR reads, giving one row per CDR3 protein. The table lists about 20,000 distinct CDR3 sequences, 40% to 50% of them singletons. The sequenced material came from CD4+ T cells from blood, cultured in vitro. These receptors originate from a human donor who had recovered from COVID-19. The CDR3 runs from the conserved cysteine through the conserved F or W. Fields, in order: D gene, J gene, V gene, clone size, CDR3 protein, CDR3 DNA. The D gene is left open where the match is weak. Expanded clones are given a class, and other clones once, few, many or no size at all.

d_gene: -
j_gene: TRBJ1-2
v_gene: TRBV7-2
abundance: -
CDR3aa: CASSLNSPRRYTF
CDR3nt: TGTGCCAGCAGCCTCAACAGCCCACGTCGCTACACCTTC

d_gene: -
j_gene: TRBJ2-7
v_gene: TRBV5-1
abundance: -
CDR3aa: CASSLGGGRQLSYEQYF
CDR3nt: TGCGCCAGCAGCTTGGGAGGGGGGAGGCAGCTCTCCTACGAGCAGTACTTC

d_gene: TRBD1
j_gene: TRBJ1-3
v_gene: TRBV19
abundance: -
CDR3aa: CASSTRTGGGNTIYF
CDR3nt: TGTGCCAGTAGTACCCGGACAGGGGGCGGAAACACCATATATTTT

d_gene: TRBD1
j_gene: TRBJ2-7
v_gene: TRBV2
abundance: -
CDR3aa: CASNPGQGYEQYF
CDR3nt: TGTGCCAGTAACCCGGGACAGGGCTACGAGCAGTACTTC

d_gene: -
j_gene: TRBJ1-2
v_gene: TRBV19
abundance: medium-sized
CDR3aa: CASSIPRTALYGYTF
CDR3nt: TGTGCCAGTAGTATTCCGAGGACAGCCCTCTATGGCTACACCTTC

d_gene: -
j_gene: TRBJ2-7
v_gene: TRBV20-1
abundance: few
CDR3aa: CSARGGAEQYF
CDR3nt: TGCAGTGCTAGAGGAGGGGCCGAGCAGTACTTC

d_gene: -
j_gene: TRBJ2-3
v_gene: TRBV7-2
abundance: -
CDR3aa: CASSLGGYTTDTQYF
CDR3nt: TGTGCCAGCAGCTTAGGGGGCTACACCACAGATACGCAGTATTTT

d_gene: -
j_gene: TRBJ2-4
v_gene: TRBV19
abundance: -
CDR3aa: CASSPPRRSGLLAKNIQYF
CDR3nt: TGTGCCAGTAGCCCCCCTCGGAGGTCTGGACTACTTGCCAAAAACATTCAGTACTTC

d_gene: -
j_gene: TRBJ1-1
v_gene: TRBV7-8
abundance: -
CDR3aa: CASSFNAVEGVEAFF
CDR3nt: TGTGCCAGCAGCTTTAACGCCGTCGAGGGGGTTGAAGCTTTCTTT

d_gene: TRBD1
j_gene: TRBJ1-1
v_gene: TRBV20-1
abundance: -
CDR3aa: CSARNRGVAEAFF
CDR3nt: TGCAGTGCTAGAAACAGGGGGGTTGCTGAAGCTTTCTTT

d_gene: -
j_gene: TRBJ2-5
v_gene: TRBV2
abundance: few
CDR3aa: CASRSQETQYF
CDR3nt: TGTGCCAGCAGGTCCCAAGAGACCCAGTACTTC

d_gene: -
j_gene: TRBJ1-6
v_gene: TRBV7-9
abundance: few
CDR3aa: CASSSKGGFYNSPLHF
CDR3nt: TGTGCCAGCAGCTCGAAAGGGGGGTTTTATAATTCACCCCTCCACTTT

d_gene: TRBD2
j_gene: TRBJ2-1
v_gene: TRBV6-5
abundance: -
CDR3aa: CASSSLRTSGRANEQFF
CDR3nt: TGTGCCAGCAGTTCCCTCAGGACCAGCGGGAGGGCAAATGAGCAGTTCTTC

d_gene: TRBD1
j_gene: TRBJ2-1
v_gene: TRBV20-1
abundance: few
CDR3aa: CSAIRDRANEQFF
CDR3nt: TGCAGTGCTATCCGGGACAGGGCCAATGAGCAGTTCTTC

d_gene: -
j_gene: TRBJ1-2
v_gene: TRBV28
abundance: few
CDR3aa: CASTPWRGKSGYTF
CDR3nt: TGTGCCAGCACCCCATGGAGGGGGAAATCTGGCTACACCTTC

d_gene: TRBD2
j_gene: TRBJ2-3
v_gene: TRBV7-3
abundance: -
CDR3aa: CASSLSSGGYSDTQYF
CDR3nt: TGTGCCAGCAGCCTCTCTAGCGGGGGGTATTCAGATACGCAGTATTTT

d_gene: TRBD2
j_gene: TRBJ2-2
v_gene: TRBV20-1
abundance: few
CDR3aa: CSARKGLAGYYAGELFF
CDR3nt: TGCAGTGCTAGAAAAGGACTAGCGGGATATTATGCCGGGGAGCTGTTTTTT

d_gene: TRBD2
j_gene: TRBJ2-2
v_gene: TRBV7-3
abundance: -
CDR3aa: CASSPQRGGRTGELFF
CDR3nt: TGTGCCAGCAGCCCTCAGCGGGGGGGCCGAACCGGGGAGCTGTTTTTT

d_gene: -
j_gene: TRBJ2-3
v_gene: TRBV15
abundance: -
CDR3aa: CATSRRDFTDTQYF
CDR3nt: TGTGCCACCAGCAGAAGGGACTTCACAGATACGCAGTATTTT

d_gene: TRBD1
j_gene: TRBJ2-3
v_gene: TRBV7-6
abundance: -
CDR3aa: CASSGTGGSTDTQYF
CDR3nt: TGTGCCAGCAGCGGAACAGGGGGGAGCACAGATACGCAGTATTTT

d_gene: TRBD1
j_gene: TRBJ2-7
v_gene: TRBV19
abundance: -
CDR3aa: CASSTSGTGGHEQYF
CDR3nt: TGTGCCAGTAGTACCTCCGGGACAGGGGGTCACGAGCAGTACTTC

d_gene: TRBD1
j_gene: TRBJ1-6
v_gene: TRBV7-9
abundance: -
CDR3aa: CASSREPGTGSSPLHF
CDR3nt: TGTGCCAGCAGCAGAGAACCCGGGACAGGGAGTTCACCCCTCCACTTT

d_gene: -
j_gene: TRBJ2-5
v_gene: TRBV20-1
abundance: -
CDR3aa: CSAGEAAVQETQYF
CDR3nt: TGCAGTGCTGGAGAGGCAGCGGTCCAAGAGACCCAGTACTTC

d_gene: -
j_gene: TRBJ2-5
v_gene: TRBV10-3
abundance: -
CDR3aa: CAISFGRTYRQETQYF
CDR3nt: TGTGCCATCAGTTTTGGGAGGACCTACCGACAAGAGACCCAGTACTTC

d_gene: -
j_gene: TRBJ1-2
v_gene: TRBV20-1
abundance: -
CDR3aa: CSATVGQGTYGYTF
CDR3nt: TGCAGTGCAACTGTGGGGCAGGGGACCTATGGCTACACCTTC

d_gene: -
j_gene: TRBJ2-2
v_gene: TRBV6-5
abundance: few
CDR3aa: CASSYGAANTGELFF
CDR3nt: TGTGCCAGCAGTTACGGGGCCGCGAACACCGGGGAGCTGTTTTTT

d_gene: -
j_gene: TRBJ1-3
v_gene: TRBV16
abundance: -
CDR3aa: CASSQSAGSGNTIYF
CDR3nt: TGTGCCAGCAGCCAATCGGCAGGCTCTGGAAACACCATATATTTT

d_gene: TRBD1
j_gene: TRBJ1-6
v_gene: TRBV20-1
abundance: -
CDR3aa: CSAKRGQRAYGSPLHF
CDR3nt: TGCAGTGCTAAGAGGGGACAGCGGGCCTATGGTTCACCCCTCCACTTT

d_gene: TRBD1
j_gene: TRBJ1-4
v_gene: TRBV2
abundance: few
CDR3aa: CASSVGTGVLFF
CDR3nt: TGTGCCAGCAGCGTGGGAACAGGGGTACTGTTTTTT

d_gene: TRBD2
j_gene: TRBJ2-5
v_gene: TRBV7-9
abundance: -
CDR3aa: CASSVWVSGGQETQYF
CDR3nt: TGTGCCAGCAGCGTGTGGGTTAGCGGGGGGCAAGAGACCCAGTACTTC

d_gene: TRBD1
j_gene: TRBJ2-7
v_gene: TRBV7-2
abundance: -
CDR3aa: CASSLERQGEQYF
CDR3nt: TGTGCCAGCAGCTTAGAACGACAGGGGGAGCAGTACTTC